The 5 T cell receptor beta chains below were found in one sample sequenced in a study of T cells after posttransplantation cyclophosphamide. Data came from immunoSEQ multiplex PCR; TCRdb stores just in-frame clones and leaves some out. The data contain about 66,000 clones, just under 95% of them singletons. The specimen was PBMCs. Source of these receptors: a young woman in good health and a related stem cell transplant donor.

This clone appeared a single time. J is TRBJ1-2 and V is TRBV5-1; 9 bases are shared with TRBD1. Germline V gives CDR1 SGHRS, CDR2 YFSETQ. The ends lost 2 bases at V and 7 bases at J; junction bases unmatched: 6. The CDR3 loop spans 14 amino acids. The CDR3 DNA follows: TGCGCCAGCAGCTTAACAGGGGGCAAGGCTGGCTACACCTTC. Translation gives CASSLTGGKAGYTF.

This CDR3 is CASGDRGNTEAFF. The CDR3 DNA sequence: TGTGCCAGCGGAGACAGGGGGAACACTGAAGCTTTCTTT. This chain joins TRBV7-6 and TRBJ1-1; 8 nucleotides agree with TRBD1. J lost 1 base, V lost 8 bases, and 3 bases had no gene match. CDR3 length equals 13 residues. Germline loops: CDR1 SGHVS, CDR2 FNYEAQ.

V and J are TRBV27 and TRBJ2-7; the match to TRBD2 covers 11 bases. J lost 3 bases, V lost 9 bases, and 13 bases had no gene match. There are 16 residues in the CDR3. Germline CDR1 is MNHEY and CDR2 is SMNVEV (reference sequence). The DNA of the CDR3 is TGTGCCAGTGCTAGCGGGGGGCTATTCAGTTTCTACGAGCAGTACTTC. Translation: CASASGGLFSFYEQYF.

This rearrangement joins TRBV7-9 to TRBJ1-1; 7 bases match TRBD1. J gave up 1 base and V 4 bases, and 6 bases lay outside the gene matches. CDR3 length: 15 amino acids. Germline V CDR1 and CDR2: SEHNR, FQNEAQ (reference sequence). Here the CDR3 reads CASSSSQGKNTEAFF. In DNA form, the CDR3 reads TGTGCCAGCAGCTCGTCACAGGGGAAGAACACTGAAGCTTTCTTT. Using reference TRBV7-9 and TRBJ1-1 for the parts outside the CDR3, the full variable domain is DTGVSQNPRHKITKRGQNVTFRCDPISEHNRLYWYRQTLGQGPEFLTYFQNEAQLEKSRLLSDRFSAERPKGSFSTLEIQRTEQGDSAMYLCASSSSQGKNTEAFFGQGTRLTVV.

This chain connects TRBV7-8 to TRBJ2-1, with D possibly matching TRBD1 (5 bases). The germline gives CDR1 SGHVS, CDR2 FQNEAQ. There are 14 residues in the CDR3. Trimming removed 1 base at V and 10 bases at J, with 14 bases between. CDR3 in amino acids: CASSLGQYNWEQFF. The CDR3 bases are TGTGCCAGCAGCTTAGGACAGTACAATTGGGAGCAGTTCTTC.